This TCR beta chain was sequenced in a study of CD8+CD57+ T cells in acquired aplastic anemia. About the study: Sorted CD4+ and CD8+ cell DNA averaged about 3.5 ug.

The table lists this clonotype with many counts. Antigen unknown. Genomic DNA provided the template from which TCR beta VDJ and CDR3 profiles were obtained. One entry per CDR3 protein results from TCRdb running MiXCR on the reads. The sample has about 290,000 distinct CDR3 sequences; 56% are singletons. Points from the study as a whole: Patients and controls shared 25 to 35 CD8+ CDR3 sequences, which appeared highly expressed in patients and within their immunodominant clones. In CD8+ cells, Simpson's diversity showed no significant difference between patients and controls.

Germline assignment: CDR1 SGHAT and CDR2 FQNNGV. V was clipped by 5 bases and J by 3 bases, with 11 bases between them. This CDR3 region has 14 residues. CD8+CD57+ cell expansion, shown by flow cytometry, had occurred in the patients selected for sequencing. Untreated patients provided the blood samples, with no therapy given before sampling. This sequence joins TRBV11-2 and TRBJ1-5, with D unresolved. This clonotype was sampled from a human donor with aplastic anemia. Sequencing used sorted CD4+, CD8+, or CD8+CD57+ T cells (not recorded which) from PBMCs. The CDR3 DNA sequence: TGTGCCAGCAGCCCAACCGCTCCCAATCAGCCCCAGCATTTT. Residues: CASSPTAPNQPQHF.